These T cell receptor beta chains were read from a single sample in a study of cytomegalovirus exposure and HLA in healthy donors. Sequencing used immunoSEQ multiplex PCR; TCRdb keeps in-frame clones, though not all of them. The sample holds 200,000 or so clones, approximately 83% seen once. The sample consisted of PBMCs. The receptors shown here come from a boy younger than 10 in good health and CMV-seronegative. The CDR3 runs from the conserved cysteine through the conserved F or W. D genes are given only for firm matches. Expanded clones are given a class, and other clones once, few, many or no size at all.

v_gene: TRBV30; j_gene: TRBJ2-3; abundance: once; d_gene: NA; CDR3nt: TGTGCCTGGAGTCTTGTCTCGAGAGATACGCAGTATTTT; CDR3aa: CAWSLVSRDTQYF
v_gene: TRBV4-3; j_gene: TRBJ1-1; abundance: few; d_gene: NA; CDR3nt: TGCGCCAGCAGCCCGGACAGTCTCTACGTCAATGATGAAGCTTTCTTT; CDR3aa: CASSPDSLYVNDEAFF
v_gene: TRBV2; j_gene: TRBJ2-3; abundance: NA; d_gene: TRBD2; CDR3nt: TGTGCCAGCAGACTAGCGGGGAGCACAGATACGCAGTATTTT; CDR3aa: CASRLAGSTDTQYF
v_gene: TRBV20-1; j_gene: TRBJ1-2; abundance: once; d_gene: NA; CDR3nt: TGCAGTGCCGCAACCGAAGGGGACTACACCTTC; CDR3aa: CSAATEGDYTF
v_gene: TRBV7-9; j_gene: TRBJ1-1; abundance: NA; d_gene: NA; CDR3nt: TGTGCCAGCAGCTTAGCAGGGAGGGGGAACACTGAAGCTTTCTTT; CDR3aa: CASSLAGRGNTEAFF
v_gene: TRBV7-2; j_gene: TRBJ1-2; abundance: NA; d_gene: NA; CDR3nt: TGTGCCAGCAGCTTACGCCAGGTTGTAATCTATGGCTACACCTTC; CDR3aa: CASSLRQVVIYGYTF
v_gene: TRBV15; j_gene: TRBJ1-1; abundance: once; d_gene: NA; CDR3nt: TGTGCCACCAGCCGATACAGGGACATGAACACTGAAGCTTTCTTT; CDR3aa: CATSRYRDMNTEAFF
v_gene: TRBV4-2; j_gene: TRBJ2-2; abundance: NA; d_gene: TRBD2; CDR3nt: TGTGCCAGCAGCCTCAGGCCCGGGGGGGGGAACACCGGGGAGCTGTTTTTT; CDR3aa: CASSLRPGGGNTGELFF
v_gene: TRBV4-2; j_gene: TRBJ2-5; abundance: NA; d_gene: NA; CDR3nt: TGTGCCAGCAGCCAAGGGTCGCTAGCAGAAGAGACCCAGTACTTC; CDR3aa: CASSQGSLAEETQYF
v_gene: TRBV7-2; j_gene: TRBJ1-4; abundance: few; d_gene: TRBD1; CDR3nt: TGTGCCAGCAGCCCCCGACAGGGGGGTGGTGAAAAACTGTTTTTT; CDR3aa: CASSPRQGGGEKLFF
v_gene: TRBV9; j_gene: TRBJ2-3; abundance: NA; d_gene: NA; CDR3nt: TGTGCCAGCAGCCCACGAGTGGGGGTTGGAGGGGGCGGTGCAGATACGCAGTATTTT; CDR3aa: CASSPRVGVGGGGADTQYF
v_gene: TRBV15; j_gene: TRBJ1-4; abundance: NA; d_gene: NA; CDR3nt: TGTGCCACCAGCCGCGCGACAGGATCGGATGAAAAACTGTTTTTT; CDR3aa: CATSRATGSDEKLFF
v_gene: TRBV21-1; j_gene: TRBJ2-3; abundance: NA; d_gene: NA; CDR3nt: TGTGCCAGCAGCAAAGCCCTAGCGGGTTCTCCCACAGATACGCAGTATTTT; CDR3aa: CASSKALAGSPTDTQYF
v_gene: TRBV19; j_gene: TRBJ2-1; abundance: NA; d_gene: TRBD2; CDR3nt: TGTGCCAGTAGTGGGGGGGGCAATGAGCAGTTCTTC; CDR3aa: CASSGGGNEQFF
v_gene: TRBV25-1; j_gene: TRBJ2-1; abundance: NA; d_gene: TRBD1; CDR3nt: TGTGCCAGCAGTGTCAGGGGGCGAGACAATGAGCAGTTCTTC; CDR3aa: CASSVRGRDNEQFF
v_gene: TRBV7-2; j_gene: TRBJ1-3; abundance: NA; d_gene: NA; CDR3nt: TGTGCCAGCAGCTTACGGACAACTGGAAACACCATATATTTT; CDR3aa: CASSLRTTGNTIYF
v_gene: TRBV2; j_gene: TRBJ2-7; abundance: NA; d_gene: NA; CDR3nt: TGTGCCAGCAGTGGTACAGCATACGAGCAGTACTTC; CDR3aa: CASSGTAYEQYF
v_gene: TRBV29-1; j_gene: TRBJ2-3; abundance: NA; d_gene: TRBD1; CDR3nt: TGCAGCTTACACAGGGGTTCGGGCACAGATACGCAGTATTTT; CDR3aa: CSLHRGSGTDTQYF
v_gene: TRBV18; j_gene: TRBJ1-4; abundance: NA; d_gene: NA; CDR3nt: TGTGCCAGCTCACCAGGGGCGAATAATGAAAAACTGTTTTTT; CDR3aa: CASSPGANNEKLFF
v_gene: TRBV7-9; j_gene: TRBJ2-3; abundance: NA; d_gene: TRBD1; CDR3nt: TGTGCCAGCAGCGGGACAGCCACAGATACGCAGTATTTT; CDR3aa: CASSGTATDTQYF
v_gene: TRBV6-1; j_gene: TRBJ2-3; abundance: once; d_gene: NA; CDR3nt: TGTGCCTGTGCAGTTCTGGGGGCCGACACAGATACGCAGTATTTT; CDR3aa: CACAVLGADTDTQYF
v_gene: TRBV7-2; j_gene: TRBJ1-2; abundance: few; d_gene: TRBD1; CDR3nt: TGTGCCAGCAGCTTAATCCAGGGGGGTAACTATGGCTACACCTTC; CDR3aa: CASSLIQGGNYGYTF
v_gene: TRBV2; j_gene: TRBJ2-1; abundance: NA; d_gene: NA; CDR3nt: TGTGCCAGCAGGAACATACCCCAGCGGCTAGGGAGGCAGTTCTTC; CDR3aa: CASRNIPQRLGRQFF
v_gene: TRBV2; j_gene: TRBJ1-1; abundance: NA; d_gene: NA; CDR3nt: TGTGCCAGCAGTGCAGACAGGAGCACTGAAGCTTTCTTT; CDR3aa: CASSADRSTEAFF
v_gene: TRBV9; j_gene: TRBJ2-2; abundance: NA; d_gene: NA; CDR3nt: TGTGCCAGCAGCGTAGCCCCGGGACACGGGGTCGGGGAGCTGTTTTTT; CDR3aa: CASSVAPGHGVGELFF
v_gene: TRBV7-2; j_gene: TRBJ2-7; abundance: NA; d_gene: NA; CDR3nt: TGTGCCAGCAGCCAGCGGAGGGGATCCTACGAGCAGTACTTC; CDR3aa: CASSQRRGSYEQYF
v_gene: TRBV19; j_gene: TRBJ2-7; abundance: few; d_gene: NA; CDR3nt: TGTGCCAGTAGTATGACAGCATCCTCCTACGAGCAGTACTTC; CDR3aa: CASSMTASSYEQYF
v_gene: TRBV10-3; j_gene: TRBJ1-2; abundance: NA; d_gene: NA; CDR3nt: TGTGCCATCAGCAACATCTATGGCTACACCTTC; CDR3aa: CAISNIYGYTF
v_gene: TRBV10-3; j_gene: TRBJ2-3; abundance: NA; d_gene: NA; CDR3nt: TGTGCCACCAGGGGTGGGCCCACAGATACGCAGTATTTT; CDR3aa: CATRGGPTDTQYF
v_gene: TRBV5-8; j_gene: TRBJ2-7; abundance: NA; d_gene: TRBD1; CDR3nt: TGTGCCAGCACCAGACAGGGACCCTACGAGCAGTACTTC; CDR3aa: CASTRQGPYEQYF
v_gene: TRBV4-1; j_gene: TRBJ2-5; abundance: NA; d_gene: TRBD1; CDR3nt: TGCGCCAGCAGCCAACCAATACCCGGGACAGGGTTTCAAGAGACCCAGTACTTC; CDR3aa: CASSQPIPGTGFQETQYF
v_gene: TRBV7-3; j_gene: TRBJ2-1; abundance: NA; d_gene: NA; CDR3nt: TGTGCCAGCAGCTTCGGACCCACGACGTTCCGGGAGCCCCTGAGCTCCTACAATGAGCAGTTCTTC; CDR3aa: CASSFGPTTFREPLSSYNEQFF
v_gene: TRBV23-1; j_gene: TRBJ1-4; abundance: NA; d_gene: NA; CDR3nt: TGCGCCAGCAGTCGCCCCAGACAAGAGAATGAAAAACTGTTTTTT; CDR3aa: CASSRPRQENEKLFF
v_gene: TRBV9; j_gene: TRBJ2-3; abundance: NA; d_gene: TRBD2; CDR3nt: TGTGCCAGCAGCTCCTGGGGGGGTAGCACAGATACGCAGTATTTT; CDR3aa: CASSSWGGSTDTQYF
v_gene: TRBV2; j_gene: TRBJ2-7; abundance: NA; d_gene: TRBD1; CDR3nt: TGTGCCAGCAGCTTGGACAGGCCCTCGGGGGAGCAGTACTTC; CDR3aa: CASSLDRPSGEQYF
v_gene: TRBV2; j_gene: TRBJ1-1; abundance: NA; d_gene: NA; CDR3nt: TGTGCCAGCAACCGGAATTCGGGAACTGAAGCTTTCTTT; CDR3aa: CASNRNSGTEAFF
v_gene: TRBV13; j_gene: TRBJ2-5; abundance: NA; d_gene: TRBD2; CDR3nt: TGTGCCAGCAGCCCGACCGGGACTAGGGCGCAAGAGACCCAGTACTTC; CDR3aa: CASSPTGTRAQETQYF
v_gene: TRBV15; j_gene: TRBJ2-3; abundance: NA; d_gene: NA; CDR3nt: TGTGCCACCAGTCTTGTCGCCCAACTCACGCAGTATTTT; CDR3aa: CATSLVAQLTQYF
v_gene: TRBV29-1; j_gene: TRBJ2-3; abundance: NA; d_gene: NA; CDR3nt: TGCAGCGTTGAAGATTGGGGCGCAGATACGCAGTATTTT; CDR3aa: CSVEDWGADTQYF
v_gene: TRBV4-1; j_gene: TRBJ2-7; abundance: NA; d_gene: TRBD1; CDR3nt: TGCGCCAGCAGCCAAGTCGGGACAGGGACCTACGAGCAGTACTTC; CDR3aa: CASSQVGTGTYEQYF
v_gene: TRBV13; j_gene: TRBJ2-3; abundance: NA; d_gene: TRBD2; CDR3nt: TGTGCCAGCAGCTTTAGTCTAGCGGGGGCAGATACGCAGTATTTT; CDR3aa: CASSFSLAGADTQYF